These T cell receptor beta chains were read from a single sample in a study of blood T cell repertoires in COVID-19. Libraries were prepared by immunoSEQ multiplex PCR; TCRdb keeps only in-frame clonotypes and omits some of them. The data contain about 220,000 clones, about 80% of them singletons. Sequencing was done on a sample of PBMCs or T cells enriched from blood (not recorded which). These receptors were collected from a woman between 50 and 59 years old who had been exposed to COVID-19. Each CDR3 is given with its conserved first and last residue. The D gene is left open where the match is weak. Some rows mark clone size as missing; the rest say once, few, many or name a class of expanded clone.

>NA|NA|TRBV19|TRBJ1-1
TGTGCCAGTACCCAGGGGACAGAAGCTTTCTTT
CASTQGTEAFF
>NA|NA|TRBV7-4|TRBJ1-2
TGTGCCAGCAGTACCACACGGGTAAGGGGTTTAGATGGCTACACCTTC
CASSTTRVRGLDGYTF
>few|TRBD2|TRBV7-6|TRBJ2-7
TGTGCCAGCAAAATGGGGACTAGCGGCTCCTACGAGCAGTACTTC
CASKMGTSGSYEQYF
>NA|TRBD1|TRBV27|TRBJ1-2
TGTGCCAGCAGTTTATCCCAGGGGGCGCATGGCTACACCTTC
CASSLSQGAHGYTF
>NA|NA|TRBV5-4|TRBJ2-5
TGTGCCAGCAGCAAGGGGACTCCGAAAACACAAGAGACCCAGTACTTC
CASSKGTPKTQETQYF
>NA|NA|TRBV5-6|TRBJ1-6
TGTGCCAGCAGCTCGTCCGATAGCTCCTATAATTCACCCCTCCACTTT
CASSSSDSSYNSPLHF
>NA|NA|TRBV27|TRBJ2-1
TGTGCCGCTCGAGCCCGTCGAGCGACGATCAATGAGCAGTTCTTC
CAARARRATINEQFF
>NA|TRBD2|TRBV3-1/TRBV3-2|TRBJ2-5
TGTGCCTTAGCGGGGGATAAAGAGACCCAGTACTTC
CALAGDKETQYF
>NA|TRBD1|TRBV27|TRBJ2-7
TGTGCCAGCAGCCGATCGACAGGGGCCTACTACGAGCAGTACTTC
CASSRSTGAYYEQYF
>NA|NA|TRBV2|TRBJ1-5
TGTGCCAGCAGTGAACCGAATCAGCCCCAGCATTTT
CASSEPNQPQHF
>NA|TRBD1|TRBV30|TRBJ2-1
TGTGCCTGGACAGGGGGCTTTGGCTCCTACAATGAGCAGTTCTTC
CAWTGGFGSYNEQFF
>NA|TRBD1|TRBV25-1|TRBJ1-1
TGTGCCAGCAGCGACAGGGGGGGCACTGAAGCTTTCTTT
CASSDRGGTEAFF
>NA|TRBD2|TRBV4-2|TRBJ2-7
TGTGCCAGCAGCCAAGACCTCAGCGGGGGGGCCAACGAGCAGTACTTC
CASSQDLSGGANEQYF
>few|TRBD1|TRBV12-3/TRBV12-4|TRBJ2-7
TGTGCCAGCAGTTTGGGACAGCTCTACGAGCAGTACTTC
CASSLGQLYEQYF
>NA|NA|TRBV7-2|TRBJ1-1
TGTGCCAGCAGCTTCTCAGGGGTCACTGAAGCTTTCTTT
CASSFSGVTEAFF
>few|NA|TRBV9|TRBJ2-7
TGTGCCAGCAGCGTAGACGGGACCTACGAGCAGTACTTC
CASSVDGTYEQYF
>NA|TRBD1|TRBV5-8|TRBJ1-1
TGTGCCAGCAGCCAGGGACAGCCGAACACTGAAGCTTTCTTT
CASSQGQPNTEAFF
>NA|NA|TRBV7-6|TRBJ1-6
TGTGCCAGCAGCCTAGGCGGGGGAAATTCACCCCTCCACTTT
CASSLGGGNSPLHF
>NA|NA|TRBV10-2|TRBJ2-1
TGCGCCAGCAGTGACCCCCGGTGGTTTACGTTCTTC
CASSDPRWFTFF
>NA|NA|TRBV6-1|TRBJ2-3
TGTGCCAGCAGTGAAGCTATGCGGGTGACCACAGATACGCAGTATTTT
CASSEAMRVTTDTQYF
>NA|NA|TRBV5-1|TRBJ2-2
TGCGCCAGCAGCTTGGAGAGTACGAACACCGGGGAGCTGTTTTTT
CASSLESTNTGELFF
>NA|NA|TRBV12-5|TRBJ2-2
TGTGCTAGTGGACCGGGACTCTCAAACACCGGGGAGCTGTTTTTT
CASGPGLSNTGELFF
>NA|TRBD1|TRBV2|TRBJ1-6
TGTGCCAGCAGTCAAACCCGGGACAGTAATTCACCCCTCCACTTT
CASSQTRDSNSPLHF
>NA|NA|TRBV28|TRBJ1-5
TGTGCCAGCAGTTTAATTCTACAGAGCAATCAGCCCCAGCATTTT
CASSLILQSNQPQHF
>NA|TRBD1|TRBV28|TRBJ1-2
TGTGCCAGCAGTTTAGGGGGACAGGCCTTCTATGGCTACACCTTC
CASSLGGQAFYGYTF
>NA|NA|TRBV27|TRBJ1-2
TGTGCCAGCAGTGGGGCGACAGTGGGAGGGGGCTATGGCTACACCTTC
CASSGATVGGGYGYTF
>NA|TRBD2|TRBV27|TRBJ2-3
TGTGCCAGCAGTCCCCGAAGGACTAGCGGGGTAGACGCAGATACGCAGTATTTT
CASSPRRTSGVDADTQYF
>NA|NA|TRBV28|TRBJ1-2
TGTGCCAGCAGTTTCGGAGAATCTGGCTACACCTTC
CASSFGESGYTF
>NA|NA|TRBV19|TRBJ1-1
TGTGCCAGTAGTATAGTTGGACTCACTGAAGCTTTCTTT
CASSIVGLTEAFF
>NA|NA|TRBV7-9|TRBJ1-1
TGTGCCAGCAGCTTGACAGCTGAAGCTTTCTTT
CASSLTAEAFF
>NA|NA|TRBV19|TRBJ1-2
TGTGCCAGTAGCCTCCCCCGGGGGGGGGACTATGGCTACACCTTC
CASSLPRGGDYGYTF
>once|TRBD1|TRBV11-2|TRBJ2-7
TGTGCCAGCAGCTCAATAGACAGGGGCCTTTACGAGCAGTACTTC
CASSSIDRGLYEQYF
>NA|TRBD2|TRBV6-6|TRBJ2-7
TGTGCCAGCGCGGCGGGGGGGTCCTACGAGCAGTACTTC
CASAAGGSYEQYF
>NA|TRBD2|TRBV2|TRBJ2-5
TGTGCCAGCAGTGAGACTAGCGGGTTTCAAGAGACCCAGTACTTC
CASSETSGFQETQYF
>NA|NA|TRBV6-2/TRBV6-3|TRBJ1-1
TGTGCCAGCAGCGGTACCTCCTTCCAGGGAAAAAACACTGAAGCTTTCTTT
CASSGTSFQGKNTEAFF
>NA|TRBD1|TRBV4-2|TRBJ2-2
TGTGCCAGCAGCGCGCCCGAGGGGGCAGACGGGGAGCTGTTTTTT
CASSAPEGADGELFF
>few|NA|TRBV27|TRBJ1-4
TGTGCCAGCAGTTCCTTCTTCCGGGCAACTAATGAAAAACTGTTTTTT
CASSSFFRATNEKLFF
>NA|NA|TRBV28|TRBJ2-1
TGTGCCAGCAGGCCCCGGCAGGCCGGCCGAAATGAGCAGTTCTTC
CASRPRQAGRNEQFF
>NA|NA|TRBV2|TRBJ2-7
TGTGCCAGCAGTTACACAGGCTACGAGCAGTACTTC
CASSYTGYEQYF
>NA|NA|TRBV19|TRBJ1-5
TGTGCCTCACAGGGCAGGGGCGGCAATCAGCCCCAGCATTTT
CASQGRGGNQPQHF
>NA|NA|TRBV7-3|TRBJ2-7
TGTGCCAGCAGCGCCGGGGTCTCCTACGAGCAGTACTTC
CASSAGVSYEQYF
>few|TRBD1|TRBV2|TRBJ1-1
TGTGCCAGCAGTGAGGGGACAGGGGGGGCCACTGAAGCTTTCTTT
CASSEGTGGATEAFF
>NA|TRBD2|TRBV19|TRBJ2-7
TGTGCCAGTAGTGCGAGCGGGGGGGCCTACGAGCAGTACTTC
CASSASGGAYEQYF
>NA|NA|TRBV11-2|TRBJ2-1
TGTGCCAGCAGCCGCGGGGTGGCCTACAATGAGCAGTTCTTC
CASSRGVAYNEQFF
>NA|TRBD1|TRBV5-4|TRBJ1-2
TGTGCCAGCAGCCCGGCGGGGGACAGGGGCTATGGCTACACCTTC
CASSPAGDRGYGYTF
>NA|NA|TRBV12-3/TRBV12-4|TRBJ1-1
TGTGCCAGCAGTTTATTATCGGAAGCTTTCTTT
CASSLLSEAFF
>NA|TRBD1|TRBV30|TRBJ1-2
TGTGCCTGGAGGTCAGGGGGCTACTATGGCTACACCTTC
CAWRSGGYYGYTF
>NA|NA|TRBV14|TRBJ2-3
TGTGCCAGCAGCCAAGAGCGTACGCAGTATTTT
CASSQERTQYF
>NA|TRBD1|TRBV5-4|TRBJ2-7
TGTGCCAGCAGCCCCGGACAGGGAAGACACGAGCAGTACTTC
CASSPGQGRHEQYF
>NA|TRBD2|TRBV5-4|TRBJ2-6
TGTGCCAGCAGCTTGTCCGCGCGGGGGGGCCCTGGGGCCAACGTCCTGACTTTC
CASSLSARGGPGANVLTF